The present entry profiles one T cell receptor beta chain with its context. The antigen it recognizes is unknown. No per-base quality is available; no much larger clone lies one base away. The record originates from a study of CD8 T cells in ankylosing spondylitis (dated by TCRdb to about 2017). Describing the broader study: The study set out to find disease-linked TCR variants by profiling T cell receptor beta repertoires in ankylosing spondylitis patients and healthy donors. The whole study cohort included about a hundred healthy donors and about two dozen ankylosing spondylitis patients. Peripheral blood was sampled, and synovial fluid was also collected from ankylosing spondylitis patients.

Study-wide findings and limitations: A TCR beta motif made up of about eight highly homologous amino acid variants appeared to be characteristic of blood from ankylosing spondylitis patients. Some motif variants had previously been reported in the synovial fluid and blood of reactive arthritis patients, which suggests shared mechanisms of disease initiation. The disease-linked clones had a CD8+ phenotype and were found at relatively low frequencies in peripheral blood. According to the report, matched synovial fluid samples from ankylosing spondylitis patients were significantly enriched for the disease-linked clones.

Sequencing used an Illumina HiSeq 2500. Quantitative 5'-RACE with molecular barcodes was the method used to prepare the TCR beta libraries. In the authors' own workflow: Disease-linked TCR variants were identified with a new computational method built on a probabilistic model of VDJ rearrangement. The public sequencing data were trimmed at Q25 with fastp and processed into clonotypes with MiXCR by TCRdb, which kept only in-frame beta chains. Each entry merges the rows of one CDR3 protein and shows their most common DNA and genes. The V and J calls reflect TCRdb's pipeline rather than the authors' work. In this sample the table shows fewer than 200,000 distinct CDR3 sequences, about 20% of which occur a single time. The leading ten clones occupy 4.3% of the sample. Measured from the cysteine to the phenylalanine, the CDR3 is 14 residues long. Here the CDR3 DNA is all that survives: 42 bases in frame from base 1. V loses 5 bases of germline sequence and J loses 0 bases, and the interval between the two ends is 9 bases. In the germline V gene (reference sequence), CDR1 corresponds to PRHDT and CDR2 to FYEKMQ.

The chain was built from TRBV13 and TRBJ2-3, with the D segment identity uncertain. This sequence was found in a male donor under 30 with ankylosing spondylitis or in good health (not recorded which). Donor details come from another sample of the same person, matched by shared clones. Sequences were obtained from blood, either unsorted or a sorted T cell fraction (not recorded which). The DNA reads as follows: TGTGCCAGCAGCCCTGAGAAGAGCACAGATACGCAGTATTTT. The encoded protein is CASSPEKSTDTQYF. Where the CDR3 stops, the reference TRBV13 and TRBJ2-3 genes take over; the full variable domain is AAGVIQSPRHLIKEKRETATLKCYPIPRHDTVYWYQQGPGQDPQFLISFYEKMQSDKGSIPDRFSAQQFSDYHSELNMSSLELGDSALYFCASSPEKSTDTQYFGPGTRLTVL.